This TCR beta chain was recorded in a study of cytomegalovirus exposure and HLA in healthy donors. Study-wide background: Across about 400 genotyped donors, about 86% landed in the Caucasian-associated ancestry cluster.

A word on this clone: Its antigen remains unidentified.

This CDR3 is 12 amino acids long. Unmatched junction bases numbered 2, after V lost 3 bases and J lost 10 bases. Germline V gene sequence: CDR1 SGHTA, CDR2 FQGNSA. Overall study findings and caveats: A later examination showed that TCR association rates differed by HLA locus, with DRB1 most and HLA-C fewest. The productive fraction for most TCR beta V segments was about 87% or about 30% in an earlier analysis. Some highly shared sequence variants likely arose as a pipeline artifact.

PCR was performed using 60 Vbeta and 13 Jbeta primers. This table comes from immunoSEQ multiplex PCR, and its TCRdb copy is limited to in-frame clones, with some not included. The table lists about 130,000 clones, approximately 74% of them singletons. This sequence originates from a man in his forties in good health and CMV-seropositive. The rearrangement joins TRBV7-2 to TRBJ1-2; 10 bases agree with TRBD1. Sequenced: PBMCs. CDR3 sequence: CASSLTGGTYTF. DNA of the CDR3: TGTGCCAGCAGCTTGACAGGGGGCACCTACACCTTC.